This T cell receptor beta chain originates from a study of blood T cell repertoires in COVID-19. As regards this clone: One end of the junction fails to match germline, which may point to a read error.

The germline V gene encodes CDR1 LNHDA and CDR2 SQIVND (reference sequence). The CDR3 totals 12 residues. Original processing methods: Cell counts per sample came from amplifying reference gene primers. Sequenced by immunoSEQ multiplex PCR; TCRdb stores in-frame clones only, minus some. The DNA gave D and trimming, while V, J and clone size come from that table. Found here are around 100,000 clones, roughly four fifths of them singletons; the top ten hold under 5.5%. The gene calls are TRBV19 and TRBJ1-3; D unresolved. What was sequenced was peripheral blood. The origin of this receptor is a man older than 75 with COVID-19, enrolled during active disease. CDR3 DNA sequence: TGTGCCAGTGGTATATCGGGAAACACCATATATTTT. Translation gives CASGISGNTIYF.